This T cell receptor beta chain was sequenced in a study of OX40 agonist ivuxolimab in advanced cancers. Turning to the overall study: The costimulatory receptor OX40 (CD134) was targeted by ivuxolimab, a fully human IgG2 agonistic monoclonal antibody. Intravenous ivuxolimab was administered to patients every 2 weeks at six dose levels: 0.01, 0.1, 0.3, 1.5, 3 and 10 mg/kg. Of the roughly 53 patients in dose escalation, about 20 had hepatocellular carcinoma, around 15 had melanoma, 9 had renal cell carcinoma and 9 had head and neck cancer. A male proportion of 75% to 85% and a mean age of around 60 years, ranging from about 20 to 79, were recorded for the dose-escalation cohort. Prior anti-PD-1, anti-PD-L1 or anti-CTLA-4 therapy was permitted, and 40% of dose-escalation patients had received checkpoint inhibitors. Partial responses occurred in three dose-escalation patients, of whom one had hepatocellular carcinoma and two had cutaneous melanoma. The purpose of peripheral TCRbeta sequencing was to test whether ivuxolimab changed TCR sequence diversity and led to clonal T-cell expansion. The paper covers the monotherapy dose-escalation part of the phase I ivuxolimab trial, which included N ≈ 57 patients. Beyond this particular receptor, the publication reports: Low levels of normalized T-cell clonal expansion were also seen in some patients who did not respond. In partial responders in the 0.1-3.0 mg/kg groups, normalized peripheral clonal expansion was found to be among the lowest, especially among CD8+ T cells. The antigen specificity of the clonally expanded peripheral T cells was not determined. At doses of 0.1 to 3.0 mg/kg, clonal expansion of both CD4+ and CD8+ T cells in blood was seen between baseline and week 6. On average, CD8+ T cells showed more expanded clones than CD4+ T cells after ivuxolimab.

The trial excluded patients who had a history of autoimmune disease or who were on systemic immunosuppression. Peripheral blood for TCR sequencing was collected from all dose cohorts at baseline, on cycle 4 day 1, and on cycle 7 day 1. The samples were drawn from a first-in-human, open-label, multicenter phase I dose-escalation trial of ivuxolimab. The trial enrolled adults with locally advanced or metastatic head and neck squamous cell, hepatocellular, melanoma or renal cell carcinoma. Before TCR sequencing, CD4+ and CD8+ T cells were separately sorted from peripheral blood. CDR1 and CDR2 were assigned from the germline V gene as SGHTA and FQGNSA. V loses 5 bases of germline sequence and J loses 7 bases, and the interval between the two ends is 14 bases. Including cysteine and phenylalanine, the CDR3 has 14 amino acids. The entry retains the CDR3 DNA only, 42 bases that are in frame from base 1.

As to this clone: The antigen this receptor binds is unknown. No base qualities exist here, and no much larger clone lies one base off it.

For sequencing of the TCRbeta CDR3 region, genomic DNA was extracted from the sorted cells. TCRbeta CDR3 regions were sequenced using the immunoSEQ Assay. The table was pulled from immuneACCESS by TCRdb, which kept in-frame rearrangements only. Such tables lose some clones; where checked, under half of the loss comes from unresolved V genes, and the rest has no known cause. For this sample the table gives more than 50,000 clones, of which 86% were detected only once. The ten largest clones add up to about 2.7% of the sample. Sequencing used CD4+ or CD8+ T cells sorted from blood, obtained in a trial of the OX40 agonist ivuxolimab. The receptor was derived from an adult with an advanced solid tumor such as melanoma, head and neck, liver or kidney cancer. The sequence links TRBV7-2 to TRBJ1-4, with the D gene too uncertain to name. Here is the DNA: TGTGCCAGCAGCCCGTTAGGGAGAGGTGAAAAACTGTTTTTT. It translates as CASSPLGRGEKLFF.